These 7 T cell receptor beta chains share one sample of origin, sequenced in a study of radiation and T cells in renal cell carcinoma. Generated by immunoSEQ multiplex PCR, the TCRdb table keeps only in-frame clones and is missing some. The sample records about 49,000 clones, 80% being singletons. The time point here: blood 2 weeks post-SBRT. This sample's treatment: 15 Gy SBRT to primary tumor, nephrectomy 4 weeks later. The source material was blood, sampled from a patient whose treatment included radiotherapy and nephrectomy. Receptors were obtained from a woman between 65 and 79 years old with renal cell carcinoma.

This clone has a single count. This rearrangement joins TRBV7-9 to TRBJ2-2, with a tentative D call TRBD2 (6 bases). Trimming removed 1 base from V and 3 bases from J, with 9 bases in between. The CDR3 covers 15 residues. CDR1 and CDR2 from the germline V gene are SEHNR and FQNEAQ (reference sequence). CDR3 sequence reads: CASSLGGADTGELFF. The DNA of the CDR3 is TGTGCCAGCAGCTTAGGCGGGGCAGACACCGGGGAGCTGTTTTTT.

V usage is TRBV7-2 and J usage is TRBJ2-3; D is ambiguous. This CDR3 is 13 amino acids long. V lost 3 bases to trimming and J lost 2 bases, with 6 bases between them. Per the germline V gene, CDR1 is SGHTA and CDR2 is FQGNSA. CDR3 residues: CASSFQSTDTQYF. As DNA, the CDR3 is TGTGCCAGCAGCTTTCAATCCACAGATACGCAGTATTTT.

This clone was observed once. The chain combines TRBV2 with TRBJ2-7; D remains ambiguous. The V gene's germline CDR1 is SNHLY and CDR2 FYNNEI. Trimming took 7 bases from V and 2 from J, leaving 18 bases between them. CDR3 length: 15 amino acids. The CDR3 nucleotides read TGTGCCAGCACCAGATATACCCGGACCGCCTACGAGCAGTACTTC. Translation gives CASTRYTRTAYEQYF.

This sequence joins TRBV7-7 and TRBJ2-5; D is unresolved. The CDR3 sequence is 14 residues long. Germline V gives CDR1 SSHAT, CDR2 FNYEAQ (reference sequence). V was clipped by 0 bases and J by 5 bases, with 10 bases between them. The CDR3 reads CASSLAAIGETQYF. CDR3 coding DNA: TGTGCCAGCAGCTTAGCCGCGATTGGCGAGACCCAGTACTTC. The full variable domain, rest sourced from reference TRBV7-7 and TRBJ2-5, is GAGVSQSPRYKVTKRGQDVTLRCDPISSHATLYWYQQALGQGPEFLTYFNYEAQPDKSGLPSDRFSAERPEGSISTLTIQRTEQRDSAMYRCASSLAAIGETQYFGPGTRLLVL.

V usage is TRBV7-2 and J usage is TRBJ2-5, with 7 bases fitting TRBD2. The CDR3 is 15 amino acids. V trimming: 1 base; J trimming: 1 base; junction bases outside the gene matches: 3. The germline V gene has CDR1 SGHTA and CDR2 FQGNSA. Written as DNA, the CDR3 is TGTGCCAGCAGCTTAGTCCTAGCGGTCCAAGAGACCCAGTACTTC. Its protein product is CASSLVLAVQETQYF.

The chain recombines TRBV2 with TRBJ2-7; D may be TRBD2 (6 bases). V was shortened by 2 bases and J by 5 bases, with 25 bases between the two germline ends. The CDR3 is 18 amino acids. Germline lookup yields CDR1 SNHLY and CDR2 FYNNEI. Here the CDR3 reads CASSEWGVDDRGGNEQYF. The CDR3 DNA is TGTGCCAGCAGTGAATGGGGGGTCGACGACCGGGGCGGGAACGAGCAGTACTTC.

The rearrangement links TRBV2 to TRBJ2-1; tentative D call: TRBD1 (5 bases). V was trimmed by 7 bases and J by 5 bases, leaving 12 bases between them. The germline V gene has CDR1 SNHLY and CDR2 FYNNEI. This CDR3 has 13 amino acids. The CDR3 DNA reads as TGTGCCAGCACCCAAGGGGAAAACAATGAGCAGTTCTTC. It encodes CASTQGENNEQFF.